The next 10 T cell receptor beta chains were all read from a single sample in a study of early T cells in non-severe SARS-CoV-2 infection listed by TCRdb under 2021. Receptor libraries were prepared by 5' RACE. Instrument used: NextSeq 500. TCRdb reworked the public reads: Q25 trimming with fastp, MiXCR clone assembly, productive beta chains retained. Here each entry gathers all rows of one CDR3 protein and keeps the most common genes and DNA. The sample table shows fewer than 35,000 distinct CDR3 sequences, and roughly 6% are seen once. Almost 25% of the sample is held by the ten biggest clonotypes. Sequenced material: whole blood. Every receptor here comes from an adult who was a healthcare worker with PCR-confirmed SARS-CoV-2 infection or an uninfected control (not recorded which).

This clonotype has a count of ten or more. The J gene is TRBJ2-5, the V gene TRBV3-2; the table's D gene call, TRBD2, was not cross checked with the DNA. TRBV3-2 constitutes a pseudogene. The CDR3 length is 21 residues. CDR3 residues: CASSQVKFRPSGGNDQETQYF. The CDR3 DNA follows: TGTGCCAGCAGCCAAGTGAAGTTTAGGCCTAGCGGGGGGAACGATCAAGAGACCCAGTACTTC.

This clonotype has at least ten counts. J is TRBJ2-5 and V is TRBV29-1; 10 positions agree with TRBD1. This CDR3 has 13 residues. Germline V lookup: CDR1 SQVTM, CDR2 ANQGSEA. J lost 9 bases, V lost 4 bases, and 8 bases had no gene match. This CDR3 reads CSVVGQGLTAQYF. DNA of the CDR3: TGCAGCGTTGTGGGACAGGGGCTCACGGCCCAGTACTTC.

Many counts were recorded for this clonotype. The chain couples TRBV7-9 to TRBJ2-2, with D possibly matching TRBD2 (5 bases). The CDR3 covers 13 residues. Germline V lookup: CDR1 SEHNR, CDR2 FQNEAQ (reference sequence). CDR3 amino acids: CAYQRRNTGELFF. DNA of the CDR3: TGTGCTTACCAGCGGAGGAACACCGGGGAGCTGTTTTTT.

This clonotype has just a few counts. The V and J genes are TRBV10-3 and TRBJ2-5, with 7 bases that match TRBD2. This CDR3 region has 14 residues. V dropped 7 bases and J dropped 3; count of bases not matched to a gene: 8. Germline assignment: CDR1 ENHRY and CDR2 SYGVKD. CDR3 nucleotides: TGTGCCATCACGGAAGGAGCGGGAAAAGAGACCCAGTACTTC. It specifies CAITEGAGKETQYF.

This clonotype showed up just a few times. The rearrangement uses TRBV28 and TRBJ2-7, with no clear D. Trimming cost V 4 bases and J 0 bases, with 13 bases left between them. The CDR3 spans 15 residues. The germline V gene encodes CDR1 MDHEN and CDR2 SYDVKM. This chain's CDR3 is CASSSGGVHSYEQYF. Here the CDR3 DNA reads TGTGCCAGCAGTTCAGGTGGCGTCCACTCCTACGAGCAGTACTTC. The whole variable domain, filled in from reference TRBV28 and TRBJ2-7, reads DVKVTQSSRYLVKRTGEKVFLECVQDMDHENMFWYRQDPGLGLRLIYFSYDVKMKEKGDIPEGYSVSREKKERFSLILESASTNQTSMYLCASSSGGVHSYEQYFGPGTRLTVT.

Regarding this clonotype: This may be a read error, as it is one base from a much larger clone. CDR3 nucleotide sequence: TGTGCCACCAGTGGGAGGGTAGGGCCCCTCCTAGACTACAATGAGCAGCTCTTC. Protein: CATSGRVGPLLDYNEQLF. This rearrangement joins TRBV24-1 to TRBJ2-1, with D maybe TRBD2 (6 bases). Germline CDR1 reads KGHDR; CDR2 reads SFDVKD. The CDR3 covers 18 residues.

This chain links TRBV7-2 with TRBJ2-7; 7 bases line up with TRBD1. The V gene end was trimmed by 4 bases and the J gene end by 2 bases; junction bases not matched to a gene: 14. The CDR3 length is 17 residues. Germline V gives CDR1 SGHTA, CDR2 FQGNSA. As DNA, the CDR3 is TGTGCCAGCAGCTCCGAGCCGTGGGACAGTCTAGCCTACGAGCAGTACTTC. It specifies CASSSEPWDSLAYEQYF.

In its sample, this clonotype was seen many times. The V call is TRBV4-1, the J call TRBJ2-1, with D tentatively TRBD1 (5 bases). This CDR3 contains 14 residues. Germline V CDR1 and CDR2: MGHRA, YSYEKL. V was clipped by 6 bases and J by 7 bases, with 16 bases between them. CDR3 sequence reads: CASSRKPQGNEQFF. CDR3 in DNA: TGCGCCAGCAGTCGGAAACCTCAGGGAAATGAGCAGTTCTTC.

This clonotype appeared many times. The chain uses TRBV6-6 and TRBJ2-3; D is unclear. The germline V gene has CDR1 MNHNY and CDR2 SVGAGI (reference sequence). The V end was cut by 2 bases, the J end by 5 bases, with 2 bases between. The CDR3 runs to 11 residues. CDR3 nucleotides: TGTGCCAGCAGTTACCTAGATACGCAGTATTTT. It is translated as CASSYLDTQYF.

This clonotype appeared many times. The genes are TRBV9 and TRBJ2-2; TRBD1 is a possible D gene (5 bases). The V end was cut by 5 bases, the J end by 6 bases, with 17 bases between. This CDR3 has 15 residues. Germline V gene lookup returns CDR1 SGDLS and CDR2 YYNGEE. The CDR3 sequence: CASSPQGKGAGELFF. Here the CDR3 DNA reads TGTGCCAGCAGTCCCCAGGGTAAAGGAGCCGGGGAGCTGTTTTTT.